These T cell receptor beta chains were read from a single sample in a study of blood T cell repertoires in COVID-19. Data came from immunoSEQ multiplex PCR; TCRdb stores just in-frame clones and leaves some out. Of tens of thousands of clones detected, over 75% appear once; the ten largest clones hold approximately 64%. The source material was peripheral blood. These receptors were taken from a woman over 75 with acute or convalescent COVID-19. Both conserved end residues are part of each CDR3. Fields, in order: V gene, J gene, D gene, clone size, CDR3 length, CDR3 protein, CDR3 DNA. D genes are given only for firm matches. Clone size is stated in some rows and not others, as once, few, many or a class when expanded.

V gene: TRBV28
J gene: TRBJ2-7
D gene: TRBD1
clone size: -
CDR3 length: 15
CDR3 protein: CASSLARTGPNEQYF
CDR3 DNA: TGTGCCAGCAGTTTAGCTAGGACAGGGCCCAACGAGCAGTACTTC

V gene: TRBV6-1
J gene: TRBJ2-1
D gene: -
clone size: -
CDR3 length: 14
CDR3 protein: CASRGGQTYNEQFF
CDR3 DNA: TGTGCCAGCCGGGGGGGACAGACGTACAATGAGCAGTTCTTC

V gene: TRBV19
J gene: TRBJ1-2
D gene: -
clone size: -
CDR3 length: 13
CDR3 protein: CASSAGARGGYTF
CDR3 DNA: TGTGCCAGTAGCGCCGGAGCTCGGGGTGGCTACACCTTC

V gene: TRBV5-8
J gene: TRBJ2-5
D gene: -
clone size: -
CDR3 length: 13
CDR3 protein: CASSLPGGETQYF
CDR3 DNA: TGTGCCAGCAGCTTGCCAGGAGGGGAGACCCAGTACTTC

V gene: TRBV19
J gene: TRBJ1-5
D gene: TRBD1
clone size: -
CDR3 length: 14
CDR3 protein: CASSIREGAQPQHF
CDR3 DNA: TGTGCCAGTAGTATTCGGGAGGGGGCCCAGCCCCAGCATTTT

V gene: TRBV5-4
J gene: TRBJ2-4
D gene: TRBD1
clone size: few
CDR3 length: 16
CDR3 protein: CASSPGQGASRNIQYF
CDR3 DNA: TGTGCCAGCAGCCCCGGACAGGGGGCTTCGAGAAACATTCAGTACTTC

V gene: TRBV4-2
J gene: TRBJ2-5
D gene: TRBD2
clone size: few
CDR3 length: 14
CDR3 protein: CASSQDLSGRTQYF
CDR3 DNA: TGTGCCAGCAGCCAAGATTTAAGCGGGAGGACCCAGTACTTC

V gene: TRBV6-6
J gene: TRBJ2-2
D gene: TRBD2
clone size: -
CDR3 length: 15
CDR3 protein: CASSSSGGASGELFF
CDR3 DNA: TGTGCCAGCAGTTCTAGCGGGGGGGCCTCCGGGGAGCTGTTTTTT

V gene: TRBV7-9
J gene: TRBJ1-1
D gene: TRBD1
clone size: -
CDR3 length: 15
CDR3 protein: CASSAGQGLDTEAFF
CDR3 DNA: TGTGCCAGCAGCGCGGGACAGGGTTTGGACACTGAAGCTTTCTTT

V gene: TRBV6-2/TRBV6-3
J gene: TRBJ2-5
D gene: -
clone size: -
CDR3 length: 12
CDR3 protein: CASSLPLETQYF
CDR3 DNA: TGTGCCAGCAGTCTCCCCCTAGAGACCCAGTACTTC

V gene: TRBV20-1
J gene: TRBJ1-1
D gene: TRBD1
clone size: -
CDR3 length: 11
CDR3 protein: CSSDRATEAFF
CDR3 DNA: TGCAGTTCCGACAGGGCCACTGAAGCTTTCTTT

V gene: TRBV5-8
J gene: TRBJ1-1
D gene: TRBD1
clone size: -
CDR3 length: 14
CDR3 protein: CASSFRGRGTEAFF
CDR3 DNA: TGTGCCAGCAGCTTCAGGGGGCGAGGCACTGAAGCTTTCTTT

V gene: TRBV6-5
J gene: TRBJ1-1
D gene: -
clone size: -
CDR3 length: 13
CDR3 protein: CASSRVMNTEAFF
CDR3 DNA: TGTGCCAGCAGTAGAGTCATGAACACTGAAGCTTTCTTT

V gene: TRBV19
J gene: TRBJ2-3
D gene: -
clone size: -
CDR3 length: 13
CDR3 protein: CASKDSGTDTQYF
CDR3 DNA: TGTGCCAGTAAAGACAGTGGGACAGATACGCAGTATTTT

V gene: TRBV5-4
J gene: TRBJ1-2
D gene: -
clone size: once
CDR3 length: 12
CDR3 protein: CASSSDSYGYTF
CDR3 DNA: TGTGCCAGCAGCTCCGACAGTTATGGCTACACCTTC

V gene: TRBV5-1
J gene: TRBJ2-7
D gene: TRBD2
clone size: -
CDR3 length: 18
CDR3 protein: CASRSGGLAGGSSYEQYF
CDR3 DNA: TGCGCCAGCAGGTCTGGGGGACTAGCGGGAGGGAGCTCCTACGAGCAGTACTTC

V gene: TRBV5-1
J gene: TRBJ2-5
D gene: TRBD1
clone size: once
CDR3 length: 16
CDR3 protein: CASSSTGQGFRETQYF
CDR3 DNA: TGCGCCAGCAGCTCAACGGGACAGGGGTTTCGAGAGACCCAGTACTTC

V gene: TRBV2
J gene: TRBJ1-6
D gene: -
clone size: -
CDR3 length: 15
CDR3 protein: CASSATDPYNSPLHF
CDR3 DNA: TGTGCCAGCAGTGCGACAGACCCATATAATTCACCCCTCCACTTT

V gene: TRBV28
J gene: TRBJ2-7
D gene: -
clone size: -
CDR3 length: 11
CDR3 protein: CASRTGYEQYF
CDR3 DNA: TGTGCCAGCAGGACAGGCTACGAGCAGTACTTC

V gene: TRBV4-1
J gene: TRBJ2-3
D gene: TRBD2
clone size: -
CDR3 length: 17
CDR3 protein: CASSQGRASGGTDTQYF
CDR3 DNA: TGCGCCAGCAGCCAAGGACGTGCCAGCGGGGGGACAGATACGCAGTATTTT

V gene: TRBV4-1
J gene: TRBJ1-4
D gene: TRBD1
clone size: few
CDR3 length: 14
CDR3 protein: CASSQGTDRQKLFF
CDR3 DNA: TGCGCCAGCAGCCAGGGGACAGATCGGCAAAAACTGTTTTTT

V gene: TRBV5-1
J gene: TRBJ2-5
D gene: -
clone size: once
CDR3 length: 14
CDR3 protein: CASSFGGNQETQYF
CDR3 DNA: TGCGCCAGCAGCTTCGGGGGAAACCAAGAGACCCAGTACTTC

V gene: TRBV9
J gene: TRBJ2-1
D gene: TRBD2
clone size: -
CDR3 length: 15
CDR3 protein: CASSVLSGIYNEQFF
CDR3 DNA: TGTGCCAGCAGCGTTCTTAGCGGGATATACAATGAGCAGTTCTTC

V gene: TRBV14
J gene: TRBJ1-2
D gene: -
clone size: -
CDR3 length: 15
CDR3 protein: CASSQEHGSSYGYTF
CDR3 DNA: TGTGCCAGCAGCCAAGAGCACGGTTCGAGCTATGGCTACACCTTC